These 27 T cell receptor beta chains were all obtained from the same sample, sequenced in a study of T cell responses to AZD1222 COVID-19 vaccine. The repertoire was sequenced with immunoSEQ multiplex PCR; TCRdb's copy has only in-frame clones and lacks some. This sample has almost 65,000 clones; over 80% occur once, and the top ten carry roughly 6.6%. The sample in question was peripheral blood, obtained on day 0 of AZD1222 vaccination. The receptors come from an adult in good health.

The genes are TRBV7-2 and TRBJ1-2, with D possibly TRBD1 on 5 matching bases. CDR1 is SGHTA and CDR2 is FQGNSA in the germline V gene. The CDR3 has 14 amino acids. Trimming stripped 1 base from V and 2 bases from J, with 8 bases between. CDR3 DNA: TGTGCCAGCAGCTTAGGACCAGGGAACTATGGCTACACCTTC. It codes for CASSLGPGNYGYTF. Supplemented by reference TRBV7-2 and TRBJ1-2, the full variable domain reads GAGVSQSPSNKVTEKGKDVELRCDPISGHTALYWYRQSLGQGLEFLIYFQGNSAPDKSGLPSDRFSAERTGGSVSTLTIQRTQQEDSAVYLCASSLGPGNYGYTFGSGTRLTVV.

This clone was seen once. The chain recombines TRBV2 with TRBJ1-1; 8 bases line up with TRBD1. CDR1 and CDR2 from the germline V gene are SNHLY and FYNNEI. This CDR3 has 15 amino acids. V trimming: 5 bases; J trimming: 5 bases; junction bases outside the gene matches: 10. The chain's CDR3 is CASSPGQGRRTEAFF. The DNA of the CDR3 is TGTGCCAGCAGTCCAGGACAGGGAAGAAGGACTGAAGCTTTCTTT.

The rearrangement joins TRBV5-4 to TRBJ1-3; no definite D call. Trimming pared 2 bases from V and 0 bases from J, leaving 12 bases between. Germline V gives CDR1 SGHNT, CDR2 YYREEE (reference sequence). This CDR3 has 16 amino acids. CDR3 in DNA: TGTGCCAGCAGCTTACCTGGCGTGGGCTCTGGAAACACCATATATTTT. Translation: CASSLPGVGSGNTIYF.

The chain employs TRBV30 and TRBJ1-5, with D possibly matching TRBD1 (6 bases). Germline V lookup: CDR1 GTSNPN, CDR2 SVGIG (reference sequence). The CDR3 covers 13 residues. V lost 0 bases and J 4 bases, leaving 7 bases between the germline ends. This CDR3 is CAWSVQGNQPQHF. The CDR3, as DNA: TGTGCCTGGAGTGTACAGGGAAATCAGCCCCAGCATTTT.

This rearrangement joins TRBV29-1 to TRBJ2-1; TRBD1 aligns across 7 bases. This CDR3 is built from 13 residues. Germline values: CDR1 SQVTM, CDR2 ANQGSEA. Germline trimming cut 7 bases from V and 4 bases from J; bases unmatched to any gene: 7. CDR3: CSANRGDYNEQFF. CDR3 nucleotide sequence: TGCAGCGCGAACAGGGGTGATTACAATGAGCAGTTCTTC.

V gene TRBV5-1 combines with J gene TRBJ1-1; D possibly corresponds to TRBD1 (5 bases). Trimming left V 0 bases short and J 14 bases short, with 17 bases between. This CDR3 has 13 amino acids. CDR1 and CDR2 (germline): SGHRS, YFSETQ. The CDR3 DNA is TGCGCCAGCAGCTTGGCCCAGGGTGGCTTGGTGTTCTTT. As protein: CASSLAQGGLVFF. The whole variable domain, filled in from reference TRBV5-1 and TRBJ1-1, reads KAGVTQTPRYLIKTRGQQVTLSCSPISGHRSVSWYQQTPGQGLQFLFEYFSETQRNKGNFPGRFSGRQFSNSRSEMNVSTLELGDSALYLCASSLAQGGLVFFGQGTRLTVV.

This rearrangement joins TRBV4-1 to TRBJ1-6, with D tentatively TRBD1 (5 bases). The CDR3 sequence is 17 residues long. The germline V gene has CDR1 MGHRA and CDR2 YSYEKL. V was trimmed by 3 bases and J by 7 bases, leaving 19 bases between them. The CDR3 reads CASSQPPLDTLNSPLHF. CDR3 sequence (DNA): TGCGCCAGCAGCCAGCCCCCGCTGGACACCTTAAATTCACCCCTCCACTTT.

The chain carries TRBV19 and TRBJ2-7, with a weak D call TRBD2 (5 bases). The CDR3 is made up of 13 amino acids. Trimming cost V 6 bases and J 0 bases, with 9 bases left between them. Germline V gene data show CDR1 as LNHDA and CDR2 as SQIVND (reference sequence). CDR3 bases: TGTGCCAGTAGGAGGGAGAGCTCCTACGAGCAGTACTTC. Encoded protein: CASRRESSYEQYF.

The V call is TRBV19, the J call TRBJ2-7; no definite D call. V was pared by 5 bases and J by 3 bases, with 14 bases between. In germline, CDR1 is LNHDA, CDR2 SQIVND (reference sequence). The CDR3 is made up of 14 amino acids. The CDR3 DNA follows: TGTGCCAGTAGTCCCTCCCTCGGAAACTACGAGCAGTACTTC. As protein: CASSPSLGNYEQYF.

This chain joins TRBV6-6 and TRBJ1-2; a weak D match, TRBD1 (6 bases). Trimming shortened V by 2 bases and J by 4 bases, and 8 bases separated the two germline ends. CDR1 is MNHNY and CDR2 is SVGAGI in the germline V gene (reference sequence). This CDR3 has 13 residues. The CDR3 DNA reads TGTGCCAGCAGTTACGAGACAGGCTATGGCTACACCTTC. It specifies CASSYETGYGYTF.

The CDR3 nucleotides are TGTGCCTGGACTCTTGGTCGCGCGGGGACCCAAGAGACCCAGTACTTC. This encodes CAWTLGRAGTQETQYF. This chain uses TRBV30 with TRBJ2-5; a possible D gene is TRBD2 (6 bases). The germline V and J ends were trimmed by 4 bases and 1 base, with 19 bases remaining between them. CDR3 length: 16 residues. Germline CDR1 and CDR2: GTSNPN and SVGIG (reference sequence).

The gene calls are TRBV9 and TRBJ1-1, with D unresolved. Deletions cut 0 bases from V and 3 bases from J, with 9 bases between. CDR1 is SGDLS, CDR2 YYNGEE, per germline. This CDR3 has 14 residues. CDR3 sequence (DNA): TGTGCCAGCAGCGTAGAGGAGGGCGACACTGAAGCTTTCTTT. The encoded protein is CASSVEEGDTEAFF. The complete variable domain, with remaining parts taken from reference TRBV9 and TRBJ1-1, reads DSGVTQTPKHLITATGQRVTLRCSPRSGDLSVYWYQQSLDQGLQFLIQYYNGEERAKGNILERFSAQQFPDLHSELNLSSLELGDSALYFCASSVEEGDTEAFFGQGTRLTVV.

The chain employs TRBV7-2 and TRBJ2-7, with D possibly matching TRBD2 (6 bases). V was trimmed by 5 bases and J by 3 bases, leaving 11 bases between them. The CDR3 covers 13 residues. Germline CDR1 reads SGHTA; CDR2 reads FQGNSA. The CDR3: CASSPGGVYEQYF. The CDR3 DNA reads TGTGCCAGCAGCCCAGGAGGGGTCTACGAGCAGTACTTC.

The CDR3 sequence: CASSQGRTAGNSPLHF. DNA of the CDR3: TGTGCCAGCAGCCAGGGGAGGACAGCCGGAAATTCACCCCTCCACTTT. J is TRBJ1-6 and V is TRBV3-1 (or the pseudogene TRBV3-2), with D perhaps TRBD1 (6 bases). Germline assignment: CDR1 LGHDT and CDR2 YNNKEL (reference sequence). V lost 3 bases and J 7 bases, leaving 16 bases between the germline ends. The CDR3 sequence is 16 residues long.

The chain employs TRBV18 and TRBJ1-3, with TRBD1 matching 7 bases. From germline, CDR1 is KGHSH and CDR2 LQKENI. Unmatched junction bases numbered 5, after V lost 3 bases and J lost 0 bases. CDR3 length: 16 residues. CDR3 sequence (DNA): TGTGCCAGCTCACCCGCAGGGGGAGACTCTGGAAACACCATATATTTT. This sequence encodes CASSPAGGDSGNTIYF.

The J gene is TRBJ1-2, the V gene TRBV10-2; D unresolved. Trimming stripped 4 bases from V and 5 bases from J, with 11 bases between. Germline CDR1 reads WSHSY; CDR2 reads SAAADI. This CDR3 has 13 amino acids. For the CDR3, the DNA is TGCGCCAGCAGTGTAGCAAAAGAATATGGCTACACCTTC. This gives the protein CASSVAKEYGYTF.

This clone was observed a handful of times. Here the CDR3 reads CASSLDSGHEQYF. DNA of the CDR3: TGTGCCAGCAGTTTAGATTCCGGCCACGAGCAGTACTTC. The chain joins TRBV27 to TRBJ2-7; no definite D call. Germline-derived CDR1 and CDR2 are MNHEY and SMNVEV (reference sequence). CDR3 size: 13 residues. The V end lost 2 bases, the J end lost 5 bases, and 10 bases lay between the germline ends.

The V gene is TRBV11-2, the J gene TRBJ2-2; 13 bases map to TRBD2. Losses at the gene ends were 1 base for V and 4 bases for J; bases not matched to a gene: 3. The CDR3 loop spans 17 amino acids. Germline CDR1 SGHAT, CDR2 FQNNGV. The CDR3 DNA reads TGTGCCAGCAGCTTAGGGGGACTAGCGGGGTCCACCGGGGAGCTGTTTTTT. As protein: CASSLGGLAGSTGELFF.

The chain is built from TRBV29-1 and TRBJ1-2; D is perhaps TRBD1 (5 bases). Germline loops: CDR1 SQVTM, CDR2 ANQGSEA. Between the trimmed V and J ends, which lost 4 bases and 2 bases, there was a span of 17 bases. The length of the CDR3 is 15 residues. DNA for the CDR3: TGCAGCGTTGGGATCCAGGGTGTTTCCAACTATGGCTACACCTTC. Residues: CSVGIQGVSNYGYTF.

The CDR3 spells CASGRDSPYEQYF. As DNA, the CDR3 is TGTGCTAGTGGGAGGGACAGCCCCTACGAGCAGTACTTC. The V call is TRBV12-5, the J call TRBJ2-7; TRBD1 aligns across 7 bases. The length of the CDR3 is 13 residues. The germline V gene encodes CDR1 LGHNT and CDR2 FRNRAP. J gave up 2 bases and V 6 bases, and 4 bases lay outside the gene matches.

The chain links TRBV7-2 to TRBJ1-4, with a possible D match to TRBD1 (5 bases). Trimming removed 1 base from V and 8 bases from J, with 14 bases in between. The CDR3 sequence is 15 residues long. From germline, CDR1 is SGHTA and CDR2 FQGNSA. Here the CDR3 reads CASSLGGDRREKLFF. CDR3 nucleotides: TGTGCCAGCAGCTTAGGAGGCGACAGAAGAGAAAAACTGTTTTTT.

The V call is TRBV7-9, the J call TRBJ1-2, with unresolved D. Germline-derived CDR1 and CDR2 are SEHNR and FQNEAQ (reference sequence). CDR3 length: 14 residues. Trimming took 7 bases from V and 2 from J, leaving 14 bases between them. CDR3 coding DNA: TGTGCCAGCACCCGCCGCCCTATGAACTATGGCTACACCTTC. As protein: CASTRRPMNYGYTF. Variable domain in full (rest from reference TRBV7-9 and TRBJ1-2): DTGVSQNPRHKITKRGQNVTFRCDPISEHNRLYWYRQTLGQGPEFLTYFQNEAQLEKSRLLSDRFSAERPKGSFSTLEIQRTEQGDSAMYLCASTRRPMNYGYTFGSGTRLTVV.

The gene calls are TRBV28 and TRBJ1-6; unclear D gene. V was cut by 3 bases and J by 7 bases, with 7 bases left in between. The germline CDR1 and CDR2 sequences are MDHEN and SYDVKM. The length of the CDR3 is 13 residues. The CDR3 sequence is CASSLGRNSPLHF. The CDR3 DNA sequence: TGTGCCAGCAGTTTGGGCAGAAATTCACCCCTCCACTTT. Using reference TRBV28 and TRBJ1-6 for the parts outside the CDR3, the full variable domain is DVKVTQSSRYLVKRTGEKVFLECVQDMDHENMFWYRQDPGLGLRLIYFSYDVKMKEKGDIPEGYSVSREKKERFSLILESASTNQTSMYLCASSLGRNSPLHFGNGTRLTVT.

This rearrangement joins TRBV7-9 to TRBJ1-5, with D perhaps TRBD1 (5 bases). Germline assignment: CDR1 SEHNR and CDR2 FQNEAQ (reference sequence). V lost 5 bases and J lost 5, with 13 bases in between. The CDR3 has 14 amino acids. The CDR3 is CASSPRGSHQPQHF. CDR3 bases: TGTGCCAGCAGCCCTCGGGGGAGCCATCAGCCCCAGCATTTT.

The chain has TRBV6-5 and TRBJ1-2; the D is unclear. Looked up from germline, CDR1 is MNHEY and CDR2 is SVGAGI. The V gene lost 6 bases and the J gene lost 8 bases, with 13 bases spanning the gap. The CDR3 extends over 12 amino acids. The CDR3 DNA reads TGTGCCAGCAGCGGGATCGGGAGAGGCTACACCTTC. Its translation is CASSGIGRGYTF.

This rearrangement joins TRBV2 to TRBJ1-4; no firm D call. The CDR3 has 14 residues. The germline gives CDR1 SNHLY, CDR2 FYNNEI. V lost 2 bases, J lost 8 bases, and 12 bases lay in between. CDR3 amino acids: CASSETVIGEKLFF. Here the CDR3 DNA reads TGTGCCAGCAGTGAAACGGTAATCGGGGAAAAACTGTTTTTT.

This clone was picked up one time. J is TRBJ1-2 and V is TRBV30; 7 positions match TRBD1. V trimming: 5 bases; J trimming: 1 base; junction bases outside the gene matches: 4. Germline V lookup: CDR1 GTSNPN, CDR2 SVGIG (reference sequence). This CDR3 comprises 13 residues. This CDR3 reads CAWGQANNYGYTF. CDR3 nucleotide sequence: TGTGCCTGGGGACAGGCGAATAACTATGGCTACACCTTC. Combining the CDR3 with reference TRBV30 and TRBJ1-2 gives the whole variable domain SQTIHQWPATLVQPVGSPLSLECTVEGTSNPNLYWYRQAAGRGLQLLFYSVGIGQISSEVPQNLSASRPQDRQFILSSKKLLLSDSGFYLCAWGQANNYGYTFGSGTRLTVV.